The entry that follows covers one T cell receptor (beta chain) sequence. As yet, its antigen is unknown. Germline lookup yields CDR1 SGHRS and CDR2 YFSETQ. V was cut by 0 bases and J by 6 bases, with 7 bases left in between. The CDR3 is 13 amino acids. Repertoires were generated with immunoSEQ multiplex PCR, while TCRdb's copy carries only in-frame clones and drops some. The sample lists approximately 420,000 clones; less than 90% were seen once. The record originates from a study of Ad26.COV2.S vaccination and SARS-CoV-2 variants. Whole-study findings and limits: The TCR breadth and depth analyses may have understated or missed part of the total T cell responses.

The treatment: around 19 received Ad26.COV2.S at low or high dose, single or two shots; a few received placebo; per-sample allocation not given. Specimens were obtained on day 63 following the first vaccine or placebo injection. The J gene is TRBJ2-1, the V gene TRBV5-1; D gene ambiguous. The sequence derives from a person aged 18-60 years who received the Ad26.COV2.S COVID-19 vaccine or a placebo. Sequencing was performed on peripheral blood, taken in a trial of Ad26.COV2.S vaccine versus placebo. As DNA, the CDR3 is TGCGCCAGCAGCTTGGAGGAGAGCAATGAGCAGTTCTTC. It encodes CASSLEESNEQFF.